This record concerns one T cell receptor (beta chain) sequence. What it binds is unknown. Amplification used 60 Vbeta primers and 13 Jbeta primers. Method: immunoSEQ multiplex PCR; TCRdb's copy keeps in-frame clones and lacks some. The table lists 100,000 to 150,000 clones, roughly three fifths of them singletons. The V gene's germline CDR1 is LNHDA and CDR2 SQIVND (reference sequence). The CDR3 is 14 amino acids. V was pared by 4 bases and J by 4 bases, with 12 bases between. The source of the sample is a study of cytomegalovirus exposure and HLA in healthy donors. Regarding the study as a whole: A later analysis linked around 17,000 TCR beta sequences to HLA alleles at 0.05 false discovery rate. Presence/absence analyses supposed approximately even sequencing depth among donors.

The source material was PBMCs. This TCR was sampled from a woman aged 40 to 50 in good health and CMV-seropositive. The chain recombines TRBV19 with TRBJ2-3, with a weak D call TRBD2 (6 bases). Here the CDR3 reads CASSTGTPPDTQYF. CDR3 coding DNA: TGTGCCAGTAGTACCGGGACTCCGCCAGATACGCAGTATTTT.